This TCR beta chain was captured in a study of blood T cell repertoires in COVID-19. As for the study in general: From the United States, Italy and Spain came samples of acute and convalescent COVID-19. From T cells, B-cell-depleted T cells, or PBMCs came the material, which was cDNA or gDNA.

Participant ages covered about 18 to 89 years across 24 US areas. As for this clone: Additional DNA sequences in this sample encode the identical CDR3.

Authors' methods: Amplification of reference gene primers provided the estimated nucleated cell counts. Sequencing was performed with immunoSEQ multiplex PCR; in TCRdb, only in-frame clones are kept and a portion is missing. From that table come the V and J calls and clone size; the DNA was used to work out D and trimming. This table holds 250,000 to 300,000 clones, around four fifths found once. Source material: PBMCs or T cells enriched from blood (not recorded which). The sequence came from a man under 40 with acute COVID-19.

CDR3 DNA: TGTGCCAGCAGCCGGGACAGGGACGGCTACACCTTC. This codes for CASSRDRDGYTF. The chain combines TRBV5-5 with TRBJ1-2; 9 nucleotides line up with TRBD1. This CDR3 spans 12 amino acids. CDR1 is SGHKS, CDR2 YYEKEE, per germline (reference sequence). J gave up 8 bases and V 4 bases, and 3 bases lay outside the gene matches.